The following is a TCR beta chain sequence with its context. Antigen unknown. PCR used 60 Vbeta primers and 13 Jbeta primers. Clones were read by immunoSEQ multiplex PCR, and TCRdb kept only the in-frame ones, dropping some. The sample has about 140,000 clones, about three quarters seen once. The sample belongs to a study of cytomegalovirus exposure and HLA in healthy donors. Findings of the study overall: In an earlier analysis, most TCR beta V segments were productive about 87% or about 30% of the time.

V gave up 7 bases and J gave up 0 bases; unmatched junction bases: 11. The CDR3 loop spans 19 amino acids. CDR1 and CDR2 (germline): WSHSY, SAAADI. The V call is TRBV10-2, the J call TRBJ2-1; 14 bases line up with TRBD2. The source of this sequence is a man aged 18 to 35 in good health and CMV-seronegative. Sequencing input: PBMCs. This CDR3 is CASTDRTSGRLSSYNEQFF. The CDR3 nucleotides read TGCGCCAGCACCGACCGGACTAGCGGGAGGCTGAGCTCCTACAATGAGCAGTTCTTC.